This T cell receptor (beta chain) derives from a study of T cell responses to AZD1222 COVID-19 vaccine. Points from the study as a whole: Repertoire sampling was restricted to post-peak T cell response timepoints. White British ancestry dominated among donors, who included more females, and clonal diversity was possibly underestimated.

The CDR3 contains 11 residues. In germline, CDR1 is SGHTA, CDR2 FQGNSA. Trimming shortened V by 8 bases and J by 4 bases, and 9 bases separated the two germline ends. A word on this clone: Its specificity is unknown.

The repertoire was sequenced with immunoSEQ multiplex PCR; TCRdb's copy has only in-frame clones and lacks some. The data contain about 180,000 clones, over 85% of them singletons. This TCR derives from an adult who received the MenACWY meningococcal vaccine as a control. This material consisted of peripheral blood, taken 28 days after the second dose of the MenACWY control vaccine. V usage is TRBV7-2 and J usage is TRBJ2-7, with D uncertain. For the CDR3, the DNA is TGTGCCAGCCAAGCCTTTTACGAGCAGTACTTC. Translating it yields CASQAFYEQYF.